This TCR beta chain emerged from a study of blood T cell repertoires in COVID-19. Overall study context: PBMCs, B-cell-depleted T cells, or T cells provided the cDNA or gDNA that made up the material.

This clone has just one count. Two consecutive negative NP/OP PCR tests, clearance, or resolved symptoms defined Cohort 3 recovery. Assay used: immunoSEQ multiplex PCR; TCRdb lists only in-frame clones, some missing. The sample holds over 300,000 clones, approximately 84% seen once. This CDR3 contains 15 residues. The junction had 8 bases not matched to a gene; V was cut back by 3 bases and J by 4 bases. The V gene's germline CDR1 is GTSNPN and CDR2 SVGIG (reference sequence). Sample: PBMCs or T cells enriched from blood (not recorded which). This TCR was recovered from a woman between 18 and 30 years old who had recovered from COVID-19. The chain is built from TRBV30 and TRBJ1-2; 10 nucleotides agree with TRBD1. CDR3 in DNA: TGTGCCTGGAGGAGCCGGGACAGGGGCATCTATGGCTACACCTTC. Its translation is CAWRSRDRGIYGYTF.